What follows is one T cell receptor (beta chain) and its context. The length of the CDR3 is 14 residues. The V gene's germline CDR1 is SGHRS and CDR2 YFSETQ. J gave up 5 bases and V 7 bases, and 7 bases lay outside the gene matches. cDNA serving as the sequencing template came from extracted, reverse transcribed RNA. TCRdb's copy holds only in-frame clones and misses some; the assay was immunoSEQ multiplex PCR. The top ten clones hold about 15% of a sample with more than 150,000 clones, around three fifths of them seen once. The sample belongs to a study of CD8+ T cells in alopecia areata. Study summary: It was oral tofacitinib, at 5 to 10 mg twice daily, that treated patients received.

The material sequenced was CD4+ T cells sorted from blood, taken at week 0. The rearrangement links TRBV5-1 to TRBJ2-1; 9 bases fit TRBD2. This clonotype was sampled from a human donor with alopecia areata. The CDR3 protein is CASSLAGVNNEQFF. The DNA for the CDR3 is TGCGCCAGCTCTTTAGCGGGGGTTAACAATGAGCAGTTCTTC. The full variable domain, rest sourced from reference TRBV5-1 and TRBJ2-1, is KAGVTQTPRYLIKTRGQQVTLSCSPISGHRSVSWYQQTPGQGLQFLFEYFSETQRNKGNFPGRFSGRQFSNSRSEMNVSTLELGDSALYLCASSLAGVNNEQFFGPGTRLTVL.